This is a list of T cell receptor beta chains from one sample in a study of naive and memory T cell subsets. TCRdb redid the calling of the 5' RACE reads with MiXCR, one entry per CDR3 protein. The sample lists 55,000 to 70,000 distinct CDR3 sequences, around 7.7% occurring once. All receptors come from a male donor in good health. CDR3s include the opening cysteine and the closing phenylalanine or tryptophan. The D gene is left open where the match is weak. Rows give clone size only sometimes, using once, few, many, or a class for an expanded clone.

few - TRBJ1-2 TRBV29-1 TGCAGCGTTGGAGGGGAGGATGGCTACACCTTC CSVGGEDGYTF
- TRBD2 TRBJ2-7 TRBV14 TGTGCCAGCAGCCAGTCTGGACTAGCGGGGGGCGTTTTATGGTACGAGCAGTACTTC CASSQSGLAGGVLWYEQYF
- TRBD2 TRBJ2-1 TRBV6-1 TGTGCCAGCAGTTCTACTAGCGGGAGGTCCTACAATGAGCAGTTCTTC CASSSTSGRSYNEQFF
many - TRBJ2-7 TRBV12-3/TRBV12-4 TGTGCCAGCAGCCCTGGTGAGGGGCAGTACTTC CASSPGEGQYF
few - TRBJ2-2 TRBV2 TGTGCCAGCAGTGAGGTGGCGGGAACCGGGGAGCTGTTTTTT CASSEVAGTGELFF
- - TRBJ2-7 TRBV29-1 TGCAGCGTCGAGGTGGGCAGCTCCTACGAGCAGTACTTC CSVEVGSSYEQYF
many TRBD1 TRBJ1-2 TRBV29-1 TGCAGCGTTGACCTCCCGGGACAGTTCTATGGCTACACCTTC CSVDLPGQFYGYTF
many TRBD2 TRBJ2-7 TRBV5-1 TGCGCCAGTTTCCCGACTAGCGGGGGCTTAATCTACGAGCAGTACTTC CASFPTSGGLIYEQYF
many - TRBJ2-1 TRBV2 TGTGCCAGCAGTGGGGCAGGATCGGGGAGTGAGCAGTTCTTC CASSGAGSGSEQFF
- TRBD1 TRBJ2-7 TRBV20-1 TGCAGTGCTAGGAGGGACAGGGGCAACGAGCAGTACTTC CSARRDRGNEQYF
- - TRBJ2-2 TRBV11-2 TGTGCCAGCAGCCTCGGGCGAACTCTGAACACCGGGGAGCTGTTTTTT CASSLGRTLNTGELFF
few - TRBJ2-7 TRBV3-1 TGTGCCAGCAGCCAAGGGGCAGCAACCATGGTCGAGCAGTACTTC CASSQGAATMVEQYF
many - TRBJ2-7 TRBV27 TGTGCCAGCAGTTTATCGATACGGGGGTCGAGCGAGCAGTACTTC CASSLSIRGSSEQYF
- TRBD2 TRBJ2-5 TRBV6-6 TGTGCCAGCAGTCTAGCGGTTAGCGGGGAGACCCAGTACTTC CASSLAVSGETQYF
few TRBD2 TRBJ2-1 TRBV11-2 TGTGCCAGCAGCTTAGATCGCGCTAGCGGGAGCAATGAGCAGTTCTTC CASSLDRASGSNEQFF
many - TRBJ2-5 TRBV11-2 TGTGCCAGCAGCTTACTCAAGGACACCGAGGGGGAGACCCAGTACTTC CASSLLKDTEGETQYF
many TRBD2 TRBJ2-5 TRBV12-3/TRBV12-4 TGTGCCAGCAGCCAGGGGGTCCGCCTAGCGGGGCACCAGTCGACCCAGTACTTC CASSQGVRLAGHQSTQYF
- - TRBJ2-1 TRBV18 TGTGCCAGCTCACCACCGGGAGCTTACGATGAGCAGTTCTTC CASSPPGAYDEQFF
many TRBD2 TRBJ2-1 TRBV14 TGTGCCAGCAGCCACATTGCGGGAGTCCCCGAGCAGTTCTTC CASSHIAGVPEQFF
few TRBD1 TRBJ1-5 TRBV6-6 TGTGCCAGCAGTCCACAGTCGGGCAGGGGGGAGGATCAGCCCCAGCATTTT CASSPQSGRGEDQPQHF
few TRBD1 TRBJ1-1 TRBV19 TGTGCCAGTAGTATAGGGCCGACAGGGAGGAACACTGAAGCTTTCTTT CASSIGPTGRNTEAFF
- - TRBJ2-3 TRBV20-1 TGCAGTGCTAGAGATCCGCCAGGGAAGGGCACAGATACGCAGTATTTT CSARDPPGKGTDTQYF
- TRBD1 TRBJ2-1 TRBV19 TGTGCCAGTAGTATAACTACAGGGGCTGAGCAGTTCTTC CASSITTGAEQFF
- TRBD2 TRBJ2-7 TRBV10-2 TGCGCCAGCAGGGGGGGGGAATCCTACGAGCAGTACTTC CASRGGESYEQYF
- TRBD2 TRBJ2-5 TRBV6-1 TGTGCCAACTCACTAGCGGAACAAGAGACCCAGTACTTC CANSLAEQETQYF
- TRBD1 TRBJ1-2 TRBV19 TGTGCCAGTACCCCAAGGGGGACAGCCTATGGCTACACCTTC CASTPRGTAYGYTF
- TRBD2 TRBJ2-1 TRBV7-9 TGTGCCAGCAGCTTAATGACTACAGCGGGAAATGAGCAGTTCTTC CASSLMTTAGNEQFF
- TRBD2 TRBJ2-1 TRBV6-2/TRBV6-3 TGTGCCAGCAGTAAACTCCTACTAGCGGGGGGTAATGAGCAGTTCTTC CASSKLLLAGGNEQFF
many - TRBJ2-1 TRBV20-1 TGCAGTGCTAGACAAGAGGAGAGCTCCTACAATGAGCAGTTCTTC CSARQEESSYNEQFF
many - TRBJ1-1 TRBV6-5 TGTGCCAGCAGTTCAAATAATGAAGCTTTCTTT CASSSNNEAFF
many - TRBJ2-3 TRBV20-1 TGCAGTGCTACCGGGATGGATGGGACAGATACGCAGTATTTT CSATGMDGTDTQYF
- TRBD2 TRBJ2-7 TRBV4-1 TGCGCCAGCAGCCAAGATGGGTTAGCGGGGGCGTTCTACGAGCAGTACTTC CASSQDGLAGAFYEQYF
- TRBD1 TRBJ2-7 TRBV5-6 TGTGCCAGCAGCTTCGGGACAGGGTACTACGAGCAGTACTTC CASSFGTGYYEQYF